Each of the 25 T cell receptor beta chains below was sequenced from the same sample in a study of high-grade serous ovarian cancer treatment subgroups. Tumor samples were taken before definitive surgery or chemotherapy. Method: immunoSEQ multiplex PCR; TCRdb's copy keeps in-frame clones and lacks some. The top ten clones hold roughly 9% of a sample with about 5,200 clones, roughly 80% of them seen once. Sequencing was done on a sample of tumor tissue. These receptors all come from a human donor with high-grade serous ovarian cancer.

The CDR3 sequence: CASSKKFAGQENNEQFF. The DNA for the CDR3 is TGTGCCAGCAGCAAAAAGTTTGCTGGACAGGAGAACAATGAGCAGTTCTTC. This rearrangement joins TRBV21-1 to TRBJ2-1; TRBD1 is taken as the D call from the table, unchecked against the DNA. TRBV21-1 represents a pseudogene. There are 17 residues in the CDR3.

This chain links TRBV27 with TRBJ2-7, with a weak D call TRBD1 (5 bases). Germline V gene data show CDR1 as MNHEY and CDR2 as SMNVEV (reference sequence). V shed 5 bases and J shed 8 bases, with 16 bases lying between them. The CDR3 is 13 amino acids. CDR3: CASSRQGTSQQYF. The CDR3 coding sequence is TGTGCCAGCAGTCGGCAGGGAACCTCACAGCAGTACTTC.

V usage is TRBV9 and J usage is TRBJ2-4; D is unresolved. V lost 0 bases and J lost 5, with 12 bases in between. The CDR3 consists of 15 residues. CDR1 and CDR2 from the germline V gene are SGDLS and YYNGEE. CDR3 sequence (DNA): TGTGCCAGCAGCGTAGATGGTGCCGGCCAAAACATTCAGTACTTC. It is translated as CASSVDGAGQNIQYF.

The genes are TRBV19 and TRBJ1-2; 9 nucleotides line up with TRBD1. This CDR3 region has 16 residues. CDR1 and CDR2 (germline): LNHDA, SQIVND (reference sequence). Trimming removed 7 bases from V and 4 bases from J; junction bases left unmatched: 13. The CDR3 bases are TGTGCCAGTACCCCTCTACAGGGGGCCTCTATCTATGGCTACACCTTC. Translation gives CASTPLQGASIYGYTF.

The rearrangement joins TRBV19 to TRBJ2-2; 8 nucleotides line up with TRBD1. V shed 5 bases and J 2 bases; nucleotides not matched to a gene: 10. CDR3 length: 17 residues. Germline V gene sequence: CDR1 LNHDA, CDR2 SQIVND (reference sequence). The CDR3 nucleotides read TGTGCCAGTAGTTTGGTTGCTGGACAGGGTAACACCGGGGAGCTGTTTTTT. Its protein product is CASSLVAGQGNTGELFF.

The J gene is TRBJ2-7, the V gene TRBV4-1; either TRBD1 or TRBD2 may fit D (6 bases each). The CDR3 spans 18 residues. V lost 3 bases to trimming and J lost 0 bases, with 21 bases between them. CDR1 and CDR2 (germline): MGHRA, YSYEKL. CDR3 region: CASSHHPSRGQISYEQYF. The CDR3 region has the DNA TGCGCCAGCAGCCATCACCCAAGTCGGGGGCAGATCTCCTACGAGCAGTACTTC.

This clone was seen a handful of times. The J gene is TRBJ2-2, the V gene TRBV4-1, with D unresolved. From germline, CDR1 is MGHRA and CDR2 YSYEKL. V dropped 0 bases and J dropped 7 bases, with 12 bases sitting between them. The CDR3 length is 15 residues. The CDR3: CASSQDPNVIGELFF. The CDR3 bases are TGCGCCAGCAGCCAAGACCCAAACGTCATCGGGGAGCTGTTTTTT.

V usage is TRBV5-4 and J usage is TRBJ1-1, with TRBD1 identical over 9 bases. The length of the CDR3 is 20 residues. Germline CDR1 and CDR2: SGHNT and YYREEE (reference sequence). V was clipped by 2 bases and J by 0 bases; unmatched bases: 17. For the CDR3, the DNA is TGTGCCAGCAGCTTAAACAGGGGGCTGCTTTTGGGGGACGTGAACACTGAAGCTTTCTTT. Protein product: CASSLNRGLLLGDVNTEAFF. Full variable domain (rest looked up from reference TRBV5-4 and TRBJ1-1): ETGVTQSPTHLIKTRGQQVTLRCSSQSGHNTVSWYQQALGQGPQFIFQYYREEENGRGNFPPRFSGLQFPNYSSELNVNALELDDSALYLCASSLNRGLLLGDVNTEAFFGQGTRLTVV.

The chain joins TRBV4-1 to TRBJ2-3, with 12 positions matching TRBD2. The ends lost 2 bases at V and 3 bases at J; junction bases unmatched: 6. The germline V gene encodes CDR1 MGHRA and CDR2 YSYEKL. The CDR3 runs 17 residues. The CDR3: CASSQTSGGQFTDTQYF. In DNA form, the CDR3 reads TGCGCCAGCAGCCAAACTAGCGGGGGGCAGTTTACAGATACGCAGTATTTT.

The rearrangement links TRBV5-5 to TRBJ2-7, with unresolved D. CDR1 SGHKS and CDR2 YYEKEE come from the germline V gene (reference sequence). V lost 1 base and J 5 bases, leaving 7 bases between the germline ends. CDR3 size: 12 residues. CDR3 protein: CASSLLRDEQYF. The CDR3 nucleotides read TGTGCCAGCAGCTTGCTAAGGGACGAGCAGTACTTC.

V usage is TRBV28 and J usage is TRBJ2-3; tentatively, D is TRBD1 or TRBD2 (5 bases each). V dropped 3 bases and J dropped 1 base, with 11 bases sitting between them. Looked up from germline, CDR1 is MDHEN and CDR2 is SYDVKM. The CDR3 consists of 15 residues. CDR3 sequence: CASSLGEQGTDTQYF. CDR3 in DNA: TGTGCCAGCAGTTTGGGAGAACAGGGCACAGATACGCAGTATTTT. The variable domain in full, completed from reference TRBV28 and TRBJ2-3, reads DVKVTQSSRYLVKRTGEKVFLECVQDMDHENMFWYRQDPGLGLRLIYFSYDVKMKEKGDIPEGYSVSREKKERFSLILESASTNQTSMYLCASSLGEQGTDTQYFGPGTRLTVL.

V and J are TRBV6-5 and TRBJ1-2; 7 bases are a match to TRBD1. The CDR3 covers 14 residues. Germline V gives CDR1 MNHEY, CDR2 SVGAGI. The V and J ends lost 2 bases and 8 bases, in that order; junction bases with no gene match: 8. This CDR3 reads CASSYGDRMGGYTF. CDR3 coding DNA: TGTGCCAGCAGTTACGGGGACAGAATGGGCGGCTACACCTTC.

CDR3 in DNA: TGTGCCAGCAGCCAGGGCAGCAATCAGCCCCAGCATTTT. The encoded protein is CASSQGSNQPQHF. This sequence joins TRBV14 and TRBJ1-5; D ambiguous. Germline V gene sequence: CDR1 SGHDN, CDR2 FVKESK. CDR3 length: 13 residues. Trimming removed 3 bases from V and 1 base from J, with 4 bases in between.

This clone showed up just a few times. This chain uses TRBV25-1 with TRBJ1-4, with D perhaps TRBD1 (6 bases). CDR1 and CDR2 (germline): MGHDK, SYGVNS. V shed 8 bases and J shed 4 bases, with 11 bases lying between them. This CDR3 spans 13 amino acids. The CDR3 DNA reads TGTGCCAGCTGCGGGGGCTTTAATGAAAAACTGTTTTTT. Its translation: CASCGGFNEKLFF.

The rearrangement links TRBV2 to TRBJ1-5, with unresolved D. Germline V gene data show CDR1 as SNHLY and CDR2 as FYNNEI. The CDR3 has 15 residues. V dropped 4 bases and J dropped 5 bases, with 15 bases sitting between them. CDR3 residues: CASSVVTTRDQPQHF. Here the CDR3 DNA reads TGTGCCAGCAGTGTAGTAACAACGAGGGATCAGCCCCAGCATTTT.

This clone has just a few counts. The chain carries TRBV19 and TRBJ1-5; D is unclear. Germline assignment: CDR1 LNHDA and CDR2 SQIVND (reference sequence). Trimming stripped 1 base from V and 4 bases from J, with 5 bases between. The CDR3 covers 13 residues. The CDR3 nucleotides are TGTGCCAGTAGTATAGCAGATAATCAGCCCCAGCATTTT. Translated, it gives CASSIADNQPQHF.

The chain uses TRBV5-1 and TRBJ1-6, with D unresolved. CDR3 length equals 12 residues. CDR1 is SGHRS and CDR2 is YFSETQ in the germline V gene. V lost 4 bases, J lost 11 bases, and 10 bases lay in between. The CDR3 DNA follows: TGCGCCAGCAGCATTGACAAACCACCCCTCCACTTT. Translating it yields CASSIDKPPLHF.

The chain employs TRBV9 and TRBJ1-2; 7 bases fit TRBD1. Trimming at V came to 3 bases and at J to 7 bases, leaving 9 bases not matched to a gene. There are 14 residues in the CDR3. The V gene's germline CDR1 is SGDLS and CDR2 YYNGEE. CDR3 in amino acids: CASSAKTGVGGYTF. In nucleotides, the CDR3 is TGTGCCAGCAGCGCTAAAACAGGGGTTGGTGGCTACACCTTC.

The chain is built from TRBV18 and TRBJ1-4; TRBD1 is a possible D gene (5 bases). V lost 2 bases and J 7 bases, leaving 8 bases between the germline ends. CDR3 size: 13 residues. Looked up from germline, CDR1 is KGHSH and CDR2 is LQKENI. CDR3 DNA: TGTGCCAGCTCACCAGGACAAGCTGAAAAACTGTTTTTT. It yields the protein CASSPGQAEKLFF.

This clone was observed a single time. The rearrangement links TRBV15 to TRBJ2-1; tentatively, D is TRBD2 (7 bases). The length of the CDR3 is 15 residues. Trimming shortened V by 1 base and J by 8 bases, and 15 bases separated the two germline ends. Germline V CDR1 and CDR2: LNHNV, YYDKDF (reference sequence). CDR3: CATSRGGGGGYEQFF. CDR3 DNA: TGTGCCACCAGCAGAGGAGGTGGCGGGGGCTATGAGCAGTTCTTC.

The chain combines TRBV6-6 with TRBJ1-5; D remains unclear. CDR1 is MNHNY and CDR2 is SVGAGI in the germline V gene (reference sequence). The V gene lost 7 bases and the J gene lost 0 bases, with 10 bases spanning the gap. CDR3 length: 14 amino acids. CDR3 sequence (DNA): TGTGCCAGCATCCAAGGAGATAGCAATCAGCCCCAGCATTTT. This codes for CASIQGDSNQPQHF.

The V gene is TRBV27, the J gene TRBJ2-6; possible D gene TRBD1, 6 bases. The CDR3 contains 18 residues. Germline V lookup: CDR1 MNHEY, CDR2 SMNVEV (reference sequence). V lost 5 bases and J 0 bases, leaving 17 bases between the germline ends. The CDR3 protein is CASSQPGQFRSGANVLTF. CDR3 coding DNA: TGTGCCAGCAGTCAACCTGGACAGTTCCGCTCTGGGGCCAACGTCCTGACTTTC.

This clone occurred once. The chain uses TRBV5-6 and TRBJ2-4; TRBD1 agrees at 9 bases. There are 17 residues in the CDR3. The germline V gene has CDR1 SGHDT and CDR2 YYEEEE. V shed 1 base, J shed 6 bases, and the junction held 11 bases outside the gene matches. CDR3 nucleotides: TGTGCCAGCAGCTTGATTAAATTTAAGGGACAGGGAAACATTCAGTACTTC. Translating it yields CASSLIKFKGQGNIQYF.

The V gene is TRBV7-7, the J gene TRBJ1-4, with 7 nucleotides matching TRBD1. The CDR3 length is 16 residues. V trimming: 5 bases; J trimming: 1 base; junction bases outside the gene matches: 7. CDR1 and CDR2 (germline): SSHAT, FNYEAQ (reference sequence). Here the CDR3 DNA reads TGTGCCAGCAGCCTCCGAAGGACAGGAACTAATGAAAAACTGTTTTTT. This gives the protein CASSLRRTGTNEKLFF. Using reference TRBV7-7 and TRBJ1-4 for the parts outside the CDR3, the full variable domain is GAGVSQSPRYKVTKRGQDVTLRCDPISSHATLYWYQQALGQGPEFLTYFNYEAQPDKSGLPSDRFSAERPEGSISTLTIQRTEQRDSAMYRCASSLRRTGTNEKLFFGSGTQLSVL.

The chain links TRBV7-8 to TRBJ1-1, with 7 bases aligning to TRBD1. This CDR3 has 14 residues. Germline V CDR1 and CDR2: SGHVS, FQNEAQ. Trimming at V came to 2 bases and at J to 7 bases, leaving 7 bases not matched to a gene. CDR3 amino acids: CASSLQTQGSEAFF. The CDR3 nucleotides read TGTGCCAGCAGCTTACAAACACAGGGGAGTGAAGCTTTCTTT.